The 18 T cell receptor beta chains presented below share a single source sample, sequenced in a study of control samples from healthy donors and cancer patients. Repertoires were generated with immunoSEQ multiplex PCR, while TCRdb's copy carries only in-frame clones and drops some. The sample lists about 120,000 clones, over 90% occurring once. Input material: blood. These receptors were taken from a man aged 30-40 years in good health.

This clone was seen just once. The rearrangement links TRBV11-2 to TRBJ1-1; D is ambiguous. The CDR3 loop spans 15 amino acids. V shed 7 bases and J shed 5 bases, with 20 bases lying between them. Germline CDR1 is SGHAT and CDR2 is FQNNGV. The CDR3 DNA follows: TGTGCCAGCACCCTCCTCGTCGGCCCTGGGACTGAAGCTTTCTTT. Translated, it gives CASTLLVGPGTEAFF.

This clone was detected only once. The J gene is TRBJ1-1, the V gene TRBV18, with TRBD1 identical over 9 bases. The CDR3 sequence is 14 residues long. The germline CDR1 and CDR2 sequences are KGHSH and LQKENI. V shed 2 bases, J shed 11 bases, and the junction held 9 bases outside the gene matches. DNA of the CDR3: TGTGCCAGCTCACCAAATCTAGGGACAGGGATCGCTTTCTTT. Amino acid sequence: CASSPNLGTGIAFF.

With respect to this clone: In the same sample, other DNA sequences code for this CDR3. The chain links TRBV7-2 to TRBJ2-5, with a possible D match to TRBD2 (6 bases). There are 14 residues in the CDR3. The ends were cut back, 5 bases at V and 5 bases at J, with 15 bases in the middle. Germline V CDR1 and CDR2: SGHTA, FQGNSA. CDR3 in DNA: TGTGCCAGCAGCCCGAGGAGGGCCGGGGAGACCCAGTACTTC. Residues: CASSPRRAGETQYF.

The chain has TRBV7-8 and TRBJ2-7; no clear D gene. V was shortened by 0 bases and J by 7 bases, with 7 bases between the two germline ends. Germline V gene data show CDR1 as SGHVS and CDR2 as FQNEAQ. The CDR3 consists of 12 residues. The CDR3 protein is CASSLAGGEQYV. CDR3 coding DNA: TGTGCCAGCAGCTTAGCAGGTGGGGAGCAGTACGTC.

This clone appeared a single time. The chain links TRBV30 to TRBJ1-6, with D unclear. The V gene's germline CDR1 is GTSNPN and CDR2 SVGIG (reference sequence). The length of the CDR3 is 13 residues. V was cut by 4 bases and J by 7 bases, with 11 bases left in between. CDR3 sequence (DNA): TGTGCCTGGACTACCAGGCAAAATTCACCCCTCCACTTT. Translating it yields CAWTTRQNSPLHF.

This clone has a single count. The chain has TRBV19 and TRBJ2-2, with D maybe TRBD1 (6 bases). The V and J ends lost 4 bases and 6 bases respectively, with 15 bases between them. The germline V gene has CDR1 LNHDA and CDR2 SQIVND (reference sequence). The CDR3 length is 15 residues. The CDR3 DNA reads TGTGCCAGTAGTACCCAGGGGACCTCCGCCGGGGAGCTGTTTTTT. Protein product: CASSTQGTSAGELFF.

A few counts support this clone. This chain joins TRBV19 and TRBJ1-3, with D unresolved. The ends were cut back, 4 bases at V and 0 bases at J, with 7 bases in the middle. Germline loops: CDR1 LNHDA, CDR2 SQIVND (reference sequence). The CDR3 is 14 amino acids. The CDR3 reads CASSKAVSGNTIYF. CDR3 in DNA: TGTGCCAGTAGTAAGGCAGTCTCTGGAAACACCATATATTTT.

This chain joins TRBV30 and TRBJ1-4; TRBD1 might be the D (5 bases). Per germline, CDR1 GTSNPN and CDR2 SVGIG (reference sequence). V lost 8 bases, J lost 4 bases, and 14 bases lay in between. The CDR3 is made up of 13 amino acids. The CDR3 loop is CARSPGNNEKLFF. CDR3 nucleotides: TGTGCCCGATCTCCAGGGAATAATGAAAAACTGTTTTTT.

CDR3 in amino acids: CASSLGSSYGYTF. CDR3 sequence (DNA): TGTGCCAGTAGCCTGGGAAGTTCCTATGGCTACACCTTC. The genes are TRBV19 and TRBJ1-2; the D is unclear. This CDR3 region has 13 residues. V shed 6 bases and J shed 4 bases, with 12 bases lying between them. CDR1 LNHDA and CDR2 SQIVND come from the germline V gene (reference sequence). The full variable domain, completed using reference TRBV19 and TRBJ1-2, is DGGITQSPKYLFRKEGQNVTLSCEQNLNHDAMYWYRQDPGQGLRLIYYSQIVNDFQKGDIAEGYSVSREKKESFPLTVTSAQKNPTAFYLCASSLGSSYGYTFGSGTRLTVV.

The rearrangement uses TRBV9 and TRBJ2-5; 8 bases match TRBD1. This CDR3 comprises 14 residues. The germline gives CDR1 SGDLS, CDR2 YYNGEE. The trim removed 4 bases at V and 2 bases at J, leaving 4 bases unmatched. The CDR3, as DNA: TGTGCCAGCAGCTACCGGACAGGGCAAGAGACCCAGTACTTC. Protein: CASSYRTGQETQYF. The complete variable domain, with remaining parts taken from reference TRBV9 and TRBJ2-5, reads DSGVTQTPKHLITATGQRVTLRCSPRSGDLSVYWYQQSLDQGLQFLIQYYNGEERAKGNILERFSAQQFPDLHSELNLSSLELGDSALYFCASSYRTGQETQYFGPGTRLLVL.

The chain links TRBV2 to TRBJ2-2; a weak D match, TRBD2 (5 bases). The CDR3 is 13 residues long. Germline-derived CDR1 and CDR2 are SNHLY and FYNNEI. The ends were cut back, 5 bases at V and 8 bases at J, with 12 bases in the middle. CDR3 coding DNA: TGTGCCAGCAGTCGGACTGAGTCGGGGGAGCTGTTTTTT. This codes for CASSRTESGELFF.

The table lists this clone with a count of one. This sequence joins TRBV6-5 and TRBJ2-2; D is uncertain. V lost 5 bases to trimming and J lost 9 bases, with 7 bases between them. The germline gives CDR1 MNHEY, CDR2 SVGAGI. This CDR3 region has 11 residues. The CDR3 nucleotides read TGTGCCAGCAGTCCTCCGAGGGAGCTGTTTTTT. This sequence encodes CASSPPRELFF.

The chain employs TRBV28 and TRBJ2-2; 7 bases line up with TRBD2. Per the germline V gene, CDR1 is MDHEN and CDR2 is SYDVKM. This CDR3 is 14 amino acids long. V shed 7 bases and J 3 bases; nucleotides not matched to a gene: 5. The chain's CDR3 is CASIGAGYTGELFF. The CDR3 DNA is TGTGCCAGCATAGGAGCGGGGTACACCGGGGAGCTGTTTTTT.

This chain connects TRBV7-3 to TRBJ2-2, with 8 bases aligning to TRBD1. Germline-derived CDR1 and CDR2 are SGHTA and FQGTGA. CDR3 length: 13 residues. V lost 9 bases to trimming and J lost 7 bases; unmatched junction nucleotides: 7. The CDR3 DNA reads TGTGCCAGTGGACAAACAGGGGGCGGGGAGCTGTTTTTT. Translation: CASGQTGGGELFF. Together with reference TRBV7-3 and TRBJ2-2, the CDR3 gives the full variable domain: GAGVSQTPSNKVTEKGKYVELRCDPISGHTALYWYRQSLGQGPEFLIYFQGTGAADDSGLPNDRFFAVRPEGSVSTLKIQRTERGDSAVYLCASGQTGGGELFFGEGSRLTVL.

This clone occurred once. The V and J genes are TRBV15 and TRBJ2-1; D uncertain. Germline CDR1 and CDR2: LNHNV and YYDKDF (reference sequence). V shed 0 bases and J shed 4 bases, with 4 bases lying between them. This CDR3 region has 13 residues. Here the CDR3 reads CATSREQYNEQFF. The CDR3 DNA reads as TGTGCCACCAGCAGAGAACAGTACAATGAGCAGTTCTTC.

The chain recombines TRBV6-5 with TRBJ1-2; 8 nucleotides align to TRBD1. The ends lost 6 bases at V and 3 bases at J; junction bases unmatched: 3. This CDR3 comprises 13 residues. The V gene's germline CDR1 is MNHEY and CDR2 SVGAGI. CDR3 sequence: CASSETGDYGYTF. The CDR3 DNA sequence: TGTGCCAGCAGCGAGACAGGGGACTATGGCTACACCTTC.

The sample holds one count of this clone. The chain has TRBV5-1 and TRBJ2-5, with D perhaps assigned TRBD1 or TRBD2 (5 bases each). The CDR3 contains 13 residues. Germline CDR1 reads SGHRS; CDR2 reads YFSETQ. Between the trimmed V and J ends, which lost 1 base and 4 bases, there was a span of 8 bases. The CDR3 region is CASSLKRGETQYF. CDR3 coding DNA: TGCGCCAGCAGCTTGAAGAGGGGAGAGACCCAGTACTTC.

This chain connects TRBV11-2 to TRBJ2-5; 8 bases are shared with TRBD1. Germline V gene lookup returns CDR1 SGHAT and CDR2 FQNNGV. V was pared by 5 bases and J by 5 bases, with 16 bases of the junction left unmatched. CDR3 length: 17 amino acids. The chain's CDR3 is CASSEQGVRRLWETQYF. The CDR3 nucleotides are TGTGCCAGCAGCGAACAGGGGGTGAGGAGATTGTGGGAGACCCAGTACTTC. Combining the CDR3 with reference TRBV11-2 and TRBJ2-5 gives the whole variable domain EAGVAQSPRYKIIEKRQSVAFWCNPISGHATLYWYQQILGQGPKLLIQFQNNGVVDDSQLPKDRFSAERLKGVDSTLKIQPAKLEDSAVYLCASSEQGVRRLWETQYFGPGTRLLVL.